This TCR beta chain was recovered during a study of Tregs in tolerant kidney transplant recipients. Study-level findings and limits: No direct test of biological reproducibility was done here. Few patients were studied, so findings need validation in larger groups. Expanding Tregs on activated donor B cells appeared to best identify donor-specific TCRbeta clones.

CD4+CD25+CD127- Tregs, CD4+CD25- non-Tregs, CD4 and CD8 cells were sorted. The repertoire was sequenced with immunoSEQ multiplex PCR; TCRdb's copy has only in-frame clones and lacks some. This table has some 110,000 clones, around nine tenths appearing once. To note about this clone: Its specificity is unknown.

Trimming took off 7 bases at V and 4 bases at J, with 8 bases between the two ends. CDR1 MNHEY and CDR2 SVGAGI come from the germline V gene. The CDR3 totals 11 residues. J is TRBJ2-7 and V is TRBV6-5; unclear D gene. This sequence originates from a human donor in good health. Sequenced sample: CD4+ T cells from blood. In nucleotides, the CDR3 is TGTGCCAGCACCAACCGTTACGAGCAGTACTTC. This codes for CASTNRYEQYF.